The 4 T cell receptor beta chains below were found in one sample sequenced in a study of T-cell reconstitution after alpha-beta-depleted transplantation in children. This sample's TCRbeta library carried unique molecular identifier barcodes. MiXCR, applied by TCRdb to the PCR reads, yields one record per CDR3 protein. The sample lists fewer than 120,000 distinct CDR3 sequences; approximately 10% were seen once. This specimen was PBMCs from the stem cell graft donor, taken from the stem cell graft. The receptor source for this set is a human donor who donated a stem cell graft to a child with acute lymphoblastic leukemia.

In its sample, this clonotype was seen many times. The chain is built from TRBV27 and TRBJ1-6; D not certain. Trimming removed 6 bases from V and 7 bases from J, with 19 bases in between. Germline V gene lookup returns CDR1 MNHEY and CDR2 SMNVEV (reference sequence). This CDR3 has 16 residues. Here the CDR3 reads CASSTGGLLGNSPLHF. In DNA form, the CDR3 reads TGTGCCAGCAGCACCGGAGGCCTTCTTGGGAATTCACCCCTCCACTTT.

In this sample, this clonotype turned up many times. CDR3 in DNA: TGCGCCAGCCACGAGCCGGGGGGAAATGAAAAACTGTTTTTT. Amino acids: CASHEPGGNEKLFF. The chain has TRBV5-1 and TRBJ1-4; D may be TRBD1 (5 bases). The CDR3 is 14 residues long. The V end was cut by 7 bases, the J end by 5 bases, with 15 bases between. Germline values: CDR1 SGHRS, CDR2 YFSETQ. The variable domain in full, completed from reference TRBV5-1 and TRBJ1-4, reads KAGVTQTPRYLIKTRGQQVTLSCSPISGHRSVSWYQQTPGQGLQFLFEYFSETQRNKGNFPGRFSGRQFSNSRSEMNVSTLELGDSALYLCASHEPGGNEKLFFGSGTQLSVL.

With respect to this clonotype: A single base separates this from a much larger clone, so it may be a read error. The V call is TRBV20-1, the J call TRBJ2-7, with TRBD2 matching 8 bases. CDR1 is DFQATT and CDR2 is SNEGSKA in the germline V gene (reference sequence). This CDR3 spans 14 amino acids. Unmatched junction bases numbered 13, after V lost 3 bases and J lost 9 bases. CDR3 sequence (DNA): TGCAGTGCTAGGGGGGTAGCGGGATCATTTGGGCAGTACTTC. Translating gives CSARGVAGSFGQYF.

This clonotype was found many times. The chain is built from TRBV7-3 and TRBJ2-5; D may be TRBD1 (6 bases). Trimming pared 3 bases from V and 5 bases from J, leaving 16 bases between. Germline values: CDR1 SGHTA, CDR2 FQGTGA. The CDR3 runs to 15 residues. The CDR3 coding sequence is TGTGCCAGCAGCTTGTGGGCAGGGGTTGGTGAGACCCAGTACTTC. Protein product: CASSLWAGVGETQYF.